The 20 T cell receptor beta chains below were found in one sample sequenced in a study of cytomegalovirus exposure and HLA in healthy donors. A multiplex PCR was run with 60 Vbeta primers and 13 Jbeta primers. Repertoires were generated with immunoSEQ multiplex PCR, while TCRdb's copy carries only in-frame clones and drops some. The sample lists roughly 120,000 clones, approximately 78% occurring once. Sequenced input: PBMCs. These receptors all stem from a man under 40 in good health and CMV-seropositive.

This clone occurred a few times. This chain connects TRBV19 to TRBJ2-1; TRBD2 aligns across 12 bases. CDR3 size: 13 residues. V dropped 5 bases and J dropped 15; count of bases not matched to a gene: 8. Germline loops: CDR1 LNHDA, CDR2 SQIVND (reference sequence). The CDR3, as DNA: TGTGCCAGTAGTTTCCTAGCGGGAGGGCCGGTGTTCTTC. This encodes CASSFLAGGPVFF. The whole variable domain, filled in from reference TRBV19 and TRBJ2-1, reads DGGITQSPKYLFRKEGQNVTLSCEQNLNHDAMYWYRQDPGQGLRLIYYSQIVNDFQKGDIAEGYSVSREKKESFPLTVTSAQKNPTAFYLCASSFLAGGPVFFGPGTRLTVL.

This chain joins TRBV7-2 and TRBJ1-2; tentatively, D is TRBD1 (6 bases). The CDR3 is 15 amino acids. Looked up from germline, CDR1 is SGHTA and CDR2 is FQGNSA. The V end lost 3 bases, the J end lost 4 bases, and 15 bases lay between the germline ends. This CDR3 reads CASSFGSTGFYGYTF. CDR3 sequence (DNA): TGTGCCAGCAGCTTTGGAAGCACAGGGTTCTATGGCTACACCTTC.

J is TRBJ1-2 and V is TRBV5-1; 7 nucleotides agree with TRBD1. Looked up from germline, CDR1 is SGHRS and CDR2 is YFSETQ. This CDR3 region has 14 residues. The junction had 7 bases not matched to a gene; V was cut back by 4 bases and J by 4 bases. This chain's CDR3 is CASSPGTVSYGYTF. The DNA of the CDR3 is TGCGCCAGCAGCCCCGGGACAGTTTCCTATGGCTACACCTTC.

The genes are TRBV7-2 and TRBJ2-1, with a tentative D call TRBD2 (5 bases). Germline V gene data show CDR1 as SGHTA and CDR2 as FQGNSA. There are 17 residues in the CDR3. V lost 5 bases and J lost 5, with 22 bases in between. CDR3 nucleotide sequence: TGTGCCAGCAGCCGGGGTATTAGTCAAAGACGGGACAATGAGCAGTTCTTC. This translates into CASSRGISQRRDNEQFF.

In this sample, this clone turned up a few times. The genes are TRBV15 and TRBJ2-7; a weak D match, TRBD2 (6 bases). The CDR3 runs 13 residues. CDR1 and CDR2 from the germline V gene are LNHNV and YYDKDF (reference sequence). Trimming removed 0 bases at V and 6 bases at J, with 9 bases between. This CDR3 is CATSRELASEQYV. CDR3 sequence (DNA): TGTGCCACCAGCAGAGAACTAGCAAGCGAGCAGTACGTC.

V is TRBV5-1 and J is TRBJ2-1; unclear D gene. CDR1 SGHRS and CDR2 YFSETQ come from the germline V gene. Trimming took 0 bases from V and 2 from J, leaving 6 bases between them. The CDR3 runs to 14 residues. CDR3 nucleotide sequence: TGCGCCAGCAGCTTGGAAGTAGCCTACAATGAGCAGTTCTTC. Translating gives CASSLEVAYNEQFF.

This chain joins TRBV11-2 and TRBJ1-1, with 9 bases fitting TRBD1. The CDR3 contains 14 residues. V was pared by 6 bases and J by 1 base, with 3 bases of the junction left unmatched. Per germline, CDR1 SGHAT and CDR2 FQNNGV. The CDR3 loop is CASRWTGENTEAFF. CDR3 bases: TGTGCCAGCAGATGGACAGGGGAGAACACTGAAGCTTTCTTT.

This chain uses TRBV5-1 with TRBJ2-5; perhaps TRBD1 as D (6 bases). With 5 bases removed from V and 1 base from J, the gap between germline ends came to 12 bases. The CDR3 totals 14 residues. Germline CDR1 SGHRS, CDR2 YFSETQ. The CDR3 DNA reads as TGCGCCAGCAGACCTAACAGGGCCCAAGAGACCCAGTACTTC. This sequence encodes CASRPNRAQETQYF. Together with reference TRBV5-1 and TRBJ2-5, the CDR3 gives the full variable domain: KAGVTQTPRYLIKTRGQQVTLSCSPISGHRSVSWYQQTPGQGLQFLFEYFSETQRNKGNFPGRFSGRQFSNSRSEMNVSTLELGDSALYLCASRPNRAQETQYFGPGTRLLVL.

The V gene is TRBV4-2, the J gene TRBJ1-6; 7 bases fit TRBD1. Per germline, CDR1 LGHNA and CDR2 YNFKEQ. Trimming cost V 2 bases and J 3 bases; bases outside gene matches: 10. The CDR3 runs 18 residues. In nucleotides, the CDR3 is TGTGCCAGCAGCCAAAATTACAGGGGATCCTACTATAATTCACCCCTCCACTTT. It is translated as CASSQNYRGSYYNSPLHF.

V gene TRBV7-2 combines with J gene TRBJ1-2; TRBD1 matches at 9 bases. Germline loops: CDR1 SGHTA, CDR2 FQGNSA. V dropped 5 bases and J dropped 12; count of bases not matched to a gene: 10. The length of the CDR3 is 13 residues. CDR3 in amino acids: CASSPGQGLVDTF. CDR3 DNA: TGTGCCAGCAGCCCGGGACAGGGTCTGGTCGACACCTTC. Full variable domain (missing parts from reference TRBV7-2 and TRBJ1-2): GAGVSQSPSNKVTEKGKDVELRCDPISGHTALYWYRQSLGQGLEFLIYFQGNSAPDKSGLPSDRFSAERTGGSVSTLTIQRTQQEDSAVYLCASSPGQGLVDTFGSGTRLTVV.

This clone was counted between two and nine times. J is TRBJ2-1 and V is TRBV7-9, with D maybe TRBD2 (6 bases). This CDR3 has 15 residues. In germline, CDR1 is SEHNR, CDR2 FQNEAQ (reference sequence). V was shortened by 0 bases and J by 2 bases, with 8 bases between the two germline ends. CDR3 protein: CASSLAEGTYNEQFF. The CDR3 nucleotides are TGTGCCAGCAGCTTAGCGGAGGGAACCTACAATGAGCAGTTCTTC.

The rearrangement uses TRBV5-1 and TRBJ2-3; the D is unclear. V was cut by 0 bases and J by 0 bases, with 8 bases left in between. The length of the CDR3 is 15 residues. Germline assignment: CDR1 SGHRS and CDR2 YFSETQ. CDR3 residues: CASSLGGTSTDTQYF. The CDR3, as DNA: TGCGCCAGCAGCTTGGGAGGAACTAGCACAGATACGCAGTATTTT.

This sequence joins TRBV19 and TRBJ1-1, with D possibly matching TRBD1 (5 bases). The CDR3 sequence is 14 residues long. Between the trimmed V and J ends, which lost 6 bases and 4 bases, there was a span of 15 bases. Looked up from germline, CDR1 is LNHDA and CDR2 is SQIVND (reference sequence). The CDR3 DNA reads as TGTGCCAGTAGCGTGACAGTCCTGGGCACTGAAGCTTTCTTT. Protein: CASSVTVLGTEAFF.

The V call is TRBV15, the J call TRBJ1-1; D remains unclear. The V end lost 1 base, the J end lost 5 bases, and 5 bases lay between the germline ends. CDR3 size: 12 residues. The germline V gene has CDR1 LNHNV and CDR2 YYDKDF (reference sequence). CDR3 nucleotide sequence: TGTGCCACCAGCAGAGCGGGGACTGAAGCTTTCTTT. The encoded protein is CATSRAGTEAFF.

This sequence joins TRBV14 and TRBJ2-1, with 10 bases fitting TRBD2. The V and J ends lost 3 bases and 1 base, in that order; junction bases with no gene match: 3. This CDR3 is built from 16 residues. Germline CDR1 is SGHDN and CDR2 is FVKESK. Here the CDR3 DNA reads TGTGCCAGCAGCCACAGCGGGAGGGGGTCCTACAATGAGCAGTTCTTC. It encodes CASSHSGRGSYNEQFF. Complete variable domain (other parts from reference TRBV14 and TRBJ2-1): EAGVTQFPSHSVIEKGQTVTLRCDPISGHDNLYWYRRVMGKEIKFLLHFVKESKQDESGMPNNRFLAERTGGTYSTLKVQPAELEDSGVYFCASSHSGRGSYNEQFFGPGTRLTVL.

The chain links TRBV9 to TRBJ2-7, with TRBD2 identical over 9 bases. V lost 4 bases, J lost 1 base, and 3 bases stayed unmatched. The CDR3 covers 14 residues. Germline V gene data show CDR1 as SGDLS and CDR2 as YYNGEE. DNA for the CDR3: TGTGCCAGCAGCCCTAGCGGGAAATCCTACGAGCAGTACGTC. Protein: CASSPSGKSYEQYV.

The rearrangement links TRBV28 to TRBJ1-2; 8 bases align to TRBD1. Germline V lookup: CDR1 MDHEN, CDR2 SYDVKM. J lost 4 bases, V lost 5 bases, and 3 bases had no gene match. The CDR3 consists of 13 residues. The CDR3 DNA follows: TGTGCCAGCAGTGCTGGACAGGGCTATGGCTACACCTTC. This encodes CASSAGQGYGYTF.

Here the CDR3 reads CASSIGQGGTDTQYF. The DNA for the CDR3 is TGTGCCAGCAGCATCGGACAGGGGGGCACAGATACGCAGTATTTT. V gene TRBV7-9 combines with J gene TRBJ2-3; 10 bases line up with TRBD1. This CDR3 region has 15 residues. The V and J ends lost 5 bases and 1 base, in that order; junction bases with no gene match: 3. The germline CDR1 and CDR2 sequences are SEHNR and FQNEAQ (reference sequence).

CDR3 coding DNA: TGTGCCAGCAGCTTGGGGGTGGACAGCTATGGCTACACCTTC. Its protein product is CASSLGVDSYGYTF. The chain is built from TRBV5-5 and TRBJ1-2, with D possibly matching TRBD1 (6 bases). Between the trimmed V and J ends, which lost 0 bases and 4 bases, there was a span of 10 bases. Germline V gives CDR1 SGHKS, CDR2 YYEKEE (reference sequence). CDR3 length: 14 amino acids.

This rearrangement joins TRBV5-1 to TRBJ2-1, with 7 bases that match TRBD1. The CDR3 totals 14 residues. The germline gives CDR1 SGHRS, CDR2 YFSETQ. With 6 bases clipped from V and 9 bases from J, the junction kept 12 bases outside the gene matches. The DNA of the CDR3 is TGCGCCAGCACTCAGGGACAGAGCTTGCGTGAGCAGTTCTTC. Its protein is CASTQGQSLREQFF.